Following are 10 T cell receptor beta chains from one sample sequenced in a study of T cells in women clearing cervical HPV infection. The data were produced by immunoSEQ multiplex PCR, yet TCRdb's version contains in-frame clones alone and is incomplete. This sample's table has approximately 35,000 clones. Source material: blood buffy coat. The receptors stem from a woman aged 18 to 75 with a cervical HPV16 infection that either progressed to CIN3+ or cleared (not recorded which).

For this clone: The read stops 3 residues short of the end of the CDR3; the missing end is completed from the germline J gene. The gene calls are TRBV7-2 and TRBJ1-2; TRBD1 aligns across 7 bases. V gave up 3 bases and J gave up 3 bases; unmatched junction bases: 7. CDR3 length: 15 residues. Germline V gives CDR1 SGHTA, CDR2 FQGNSA. The covered CDR3 bases are TGTGCCAGCAGCTTTTTCCCCAGGGGGGACTATGGC. Protein: CASSFFPRGDYG. The whole CDR3 sequence is CASSFFPRGDYGYTF.

As regards this clone: With the read ending 3 residues before the CDR3 end, the germline J gene is used to fill in that end. This chain uses TRBV18 with TRBJ2-4; D might be TRBD2 (5 bases). This CDR3 spans 11 amino acids. CDR1 and CDR2 from the germline V gene are KGHSH and LQKENI. The sequenced part of the CDR3 DNA is TGTGCCAGCTCACCGTCAGAGGGT. Protein product: CASSPSEG. In full, the CDR3 reads CASSPSEGQYF.

With regard to this clone: The read finishes 3 residues shy of the CDR3 end, and the germline J gene is used to complete it. V gene TRBV30 combines with J gene TRBJ2-3; unclear D gene. Trimming took 0 bases from V and 1 from J, leaving 11 bases between them. The CDR3 loop spans 15 amino acids. Per the germline V gene, CDR1 is GTSNPN and CDR2 is SVGIG (reference sequence). The sequenced CDR3 bases are TGTGCCTGGAGTGTAAGGGCAACAGGCACAGATACG. Protein sequence: CAWSVRATGTDT. The whole CDR3 protein is CAWSVRATGTDTQYF. Full variable domain (rest looked up from reference TRBV30 and TRBJ2-3): SQTIHQWPATLVQPVGSPLSLECTVEGTSNPNLYWYRQAAGRGLQLLFYSVGIGQISSEVPQNLSASRPQDRQFILSSKKLLLSDSGFYLCAWSVRATGTDTQYFGPGTRLTVL.

The CDR3: CASSPRQAQETQYF. The sequenced part of the CDR3 DNA is TGTGCCAGCTCACCTAGACAGGCCCAAGAGACG. This chain uses TRBV18 with TRBJ2-3; weak D call: TRBD1 (6 bases). The CDR3 extends 3 residues past the end of the read, so its final part is completed from the germline J gene. This CDR3 spans 14 amino acids. CDR1 KGHSH and CDR2 LQKENI come from the germline V gene.

To note about this clone: The read falls 3 residues short of the CDR3 end, and the missing part is taken from the germline J gene. The chain is built from TRBV28 and TRBJ2-7; perhaps D is TRBD1 or TRBD2 (5 bases each). CDR1 is MDHEN, CDR2 SYDVKM, per germline. V was trimmed by 6 bases and J by 6 bases, leaving 12 bases between them. The CDR3 length is 12 residues. The CDR3 protein is CASRGRRSEQYF. The DNA read from the CDR3 is TGTGCCAGCAGGGGGCGGAGGAGCGAG. Full variable domain (remainder filled in from reference TRBV28 and TRBJ2-7): DVKVTQSSRYLVKRTGEKVFLECVQDMDHENMFWYRQDPGLGLRLIYFSYDVKMKEKGDIPEGYSVSREKKERFSLILESASTNQTSMYLCASRGRRSEQYFGPGTRLTVT.

Of note for this clone: The read ends 3 residues early relative to the CDR3; the germline J gene fills the gap. The chain employs TRBV7-9 and TRBJ2-3; D is unresolved. Germline CDR1 and CDR2: SEHNR and FQNEAQ (reference sequence). The CDR3 totals 14 residues. The part of the CDR3 DNA that was read is TGTGCCAGCAGCCCTGAGGCCACCCAAGAGACG. Its protein product is CASSPEATQET. The whole CDR3 sequence reads CASSPEATQETQYF.

The CDR3 sequence is CASSSEQGTDTQYF. Incomplete CDR3 DNA: TGCGCCAGCAGCTCAGAGCAGGGCACAGATACC. This rearrangement joins TRBV5-1 to TRBJ2-5; a weak D match, TRBD1 (5 bases). The DNA ends 3 residues before the CDR3 does, and the rest of the CDR3 is filled in from the germline J gene. The germline V gene has CDR1 SGHRS and CDR2 YFSETQ. This CDR3 is 14 amino acids long.

Details on this clone: The observed sequence ends 3 residues before the CDR3 terminus, with the missing tail filled in from the germline J gene. V is TRBV7-6 and J is TRBJ2-5, with a possible D match to TRBD2 (7 bases). V dropped 3 bases and J dropped 5 bases, with 10 bases sitting between them. The germline V gene has CDR1 SGHVS and CDR2 FNYEAQ. There are 13 residues in the CDR3. The DNA read from the CDR3 is TGTGCCAGCAGCTTTGGGGGGGCCGAGACC. It codes for CASSFGGAET. The full CDR3 protein is CASSFGGAETQYF.

In regard to this clone: The CDR3 end lies 3 residues beyond the end of the read and is filled in from the germline J gene. The chain employs TRBV19 and TRBJ2-3, with 7 nucleotides matching TRBD1. The CDR3 sequence is 15 residues long. Germline CDR1 and CDR2: LNHDA and SQIVND (reference sequence). Here the CDR3 reads CASRRGGVGNQPQYF. Incomplete CDR3 DNA: TGTGCCAGTCGGAGAGGGGGCGTGGGCAATCAGCCG.

A remark on this clone: The CDR3 extends 3 residues past the end of the read, so its final part is completed from the germline J gene. The gene calls are TRBV7-9 and TRBJ2-5; D not certain. Germline V gene lookup returns CDR1 SEHNR and CDR2 FQNEAQ (reference sequence). The CDR3 runs to 15 residues. With 1 base removed from V and 1 base from J, the gap between germline ends came to 10 bases. The sequenced CDR3 bases are TGTGCCAGCAGCTTAGTTTCCGGGTCCCAAGAGACC. Amino acids: CASSLVSGSQET. The entire CDR3 is CASSLVSGSQETQYF.